These T cell receptor beta chains were read from a single sample in a study of T-cell reconstitution after alpha-beta-depleted transplantation in children. TCRdb recomputed calls from the PCR reads with MiXCR, one row per CDR3 protein. Among about 260,000 distinct CDR3 sequences listed, approximately 10% were seen once. Sequences were derived from peripheral blood, sampled 180 days after TCRalphabeta/CD19-depleted stem cell transplant. Source of these receptors: a male patient aged 2 to 9 who had a stem cell transplant for chronic granulomatous disease, so the T cells may come from the graft donor. CDR3s include the opening cysteine and the closing phenylalanine or tryptophan. The order of the fields is CDR3 length, J gene, clone size, V gene, CDR3 protein. Clone sizes are given selectively: once, few, many, or a class where the clone is expanded.

length: 14
J: TRBJ2-2
size: many
V: TRBV12-3/TRBV12-4
CDR3: CASSLRGSTGELFF

length: 16
J: TRBJ2-1
size: few
V: TRBV5-4
CDR3: CASSLNGLAGVGEQFF

length: 15
J: TRBJ1-5
size: .
V: TRBV19
CDR3: CASSPGGSGNQPQHF

length: 14
J: TRBJ2-1
size: many
V: TRBV29-1
CDR3: CSVELFLGYNEQFF

length: 11
J: TRBJ1-1
size: many
V: TRBV6-5
CDR3: CASSSGPWRVF

length: 16
J: TRBJ1-5
size: many
V: TRBV18
CDR3: CASSPGQGYSNQPQHF

length: 13
J: TRBJ2-1
size: many
V: TRBV20-1
CDR3: CSVIVGPYNEQFF

length: 12
J: TRBJ1-5
size: .
V: TRBV19
CDR3: CASSIVNQPQHF

length: 15
J: TRBJ2-3
size: many
V: TRBV12-3/TRBV12-4
CDR3: CASSSSESLRDTQYF

length: 13
J: TRBJ1-1
size: many
V: TRBV5-1
CDR3: CASSLAGHTEAFF

length: 14
J: TRBJ2-7
size: many
V: TRBV6-5
CDR3: CASSYVGHYYEQYF

length: 15
J: TRBJ2-1
size: many
V: TRBV12-3/TRBV12-4
CDR3: CASSFVGGMYDEQFF

length: 15
J: TRBJ2-7
size: many
V: TRBV5-1
CDR3: CASSHARDRAYEQYF

length: 14
J: TRBJ1-1
size: many
V: TRBV5-1
CDR3: CASSLTEKVTEAFF

length: 13
J: TRBJ2-2
size: medium-sized
V: TRBV4-3
CDR3: CASSSRHPGELFF

length: 13
J: TRBJ2-2
size: many
V: TRBV7-9
CDR3: CASSRLGTGELFF

length: 15
J: TRBJ2-4
size: many
V: TRBV10-3
CDR3: CAISPAGGGKNIQYF

length: 16
J: TRBJ2-1
size: .
V: TRBV20-1
CDR3: CSARSARGEGSNEQFF

length: 14
J: TRBJ2-7
size: many
V: TRBV6-1
CDR3: CASSGLAGSYEQYF

length: 16
J: TRBJ2-1
size: many
V: TRBV29-1
CDR3: CSVEKLAGYGVDEQFF

length: 16
J: TRBJ2-1
size: many
V: TRBV12-3/TRBV12-4
CDR3: CASSKTRDRGHNEQFF

length: 14
J: TRBJ2-2
size: few
V: TRBV19
CDR3: CASSPTTGAGELFF

length: 15
J: TRBJ1-6
size: many
V: TRBV7-2
CDR3: CASSRRTGVNSPLHF

length: 16
J: TRBJ2-1
size: few
V: TRBV7-6
CDR3: CASSFIPGPSYNEQFF

length: 13
J: TRBJ2-2
size: many
V: TRBV20-1
CDR3: CSASHGDTGELFF

length: 14
J: TRBJ2-5
size: many
V: TRBV6-1
CDR3: CASIQGAMGETQYF

length: 11
J: TRBJ2-1
size: .
V: TRBV12-3/TRBV12-4
CDR3: CASSPAGEQFF

length: 16
J: TRBJ2-1
size: many
V: TRBV7-9
CDR3: CASSPSEPRGEVEQFF

length: 16
J: TRBJ1-1
size: many
V: TRBV4-2
CDR3: CASSQRTAQPNTEAFF

length: 18
J: TRBJ2-7
size: many
V: TRBV3-1
CDR3: CASTPGPSMTGRSYEQYF

length: 15
J: TRBJ2-2
size: few
V: TRBV12-3/TRBV12-4
CDR3: CASSSGDSNTGELFF

length: 13
J: TRBJ1-4
size: many
V: TRBV7-8
CDR3: CASSLGGDEKLFF

length: 14
J: TRBJ1-6
size: many
V: TRBV28
CDR3: CASKVAGMDSPLHF

length: 14
J: TRBJ2-4
size: .
V: TRBV30
CDR3: CACYGGRTKNIQYF

length: 17
J: TRBJ2-1
size: many
V: TRBV7-6
CDR3: CASSLDGTSGTYNEQFF

length: 18
J: TRBJ2-3
size: many
V: TRBV27
CDR3: CASSLSRTSGGLTDTQYF

length: 14
J: TRBJ1-1
size: .
V: TRBV13
CDR3: CPSRPTGVWTEAFF

length: 16
J: TRBJ2-7
size: few
V: TRBV28
CDR3: CASSFQGLAGLYEQYF

length: 16
J: TRBJ2-2
size: many
V: TRBV28
CDR3: CASSFQTRPVAGELFF

length: 12
J: TRBJ2-3
size: .
V: TRBV12-3/TRBV12-4
CDR3: CASSPRMNTQYF

length: 15
J: TRBJ2-1
size: many
V: TRBV7-2
CDR3: CASSPGGVSDNEQFF

length: 15
J: TRBJ2-2
size: many
V: TRBV12-3/TRBV12-4
CDR3: CASSPGLTNTGELFF

length: 13
J: TRBJ1-3
size: many
V: TRBV30
CDR3: CAWAEGSGNTIYF

length: 12
J: TRBJ1-1
size: many
V: TRBV7-6
CDR3: CASSLGGSEAFF

length: 12
J: TRBJ1-1
size: many
V: TRBV11-2
CDR3: CASSLGRVVAFF

length: 14
J: TRBJ2-1
size: once
V: TRBV18
CDR3: CASSPPEPWNEQFF

length: 22
J: TRBJ2-2
size: many
V: TRBV6-2/TRBV6-3
CDR3: CASKGSGTSGTPPPANTGELFF

length: 13
J: TRBJ1-1
size: many
V: TRBV30
CDR3: CAWSAKLDSKAFF

length: 13
J: TRBJ2-7
size: many
V: TRBV27
CDR3: CASSSGRGYEQYF

length: 15
J: TRBJ2-1
size: many
V: TRBV10-3
CDR3: CAISVQERSYNEQFF

length: 14
J: TRBJ2-7
size: .
V: TRBV5-4
CDR3: CASSIDRGQYEQYF

length: 13
J: TRBJ2-3
size: many
V: TRBV12-3/TRBV12-4
CDR3: CASSLVGSDTQYF

length: 16
J: TRBJ2-4
size: few
V: TRBV2
CDR3: CASTGLAGGAKNIQYF

length: 12
J: TRBJ2-7
size: many
V: TRBV6-2/TRBV6-3
CDR3: CASSYSSYEQYF

length: 11
J: TRBJ2-3
size: many
V: TRBV20-1
CDR3: CSVRVTDTQYF

length: 15
J: TRBJ2-2
size: few
V: TRBV19
CDR3: CASKASGGNTGELFF

length: 13
J: TRBJ1-1
size: few
V: TRBV19
CDR3: CASSQGAVTEAFF

length: 15
J: TRBJ2-3
size: many
V: TRBV18
CDR3: CASSPERLGADTQYF